Presented here are 23 T cell receptor beta chains from one specimen sequenced in a study of blood T cell repertoires in COVID-19. Method: immunoSEQ multiplex PCR; TCRdb's copy keeps in-frame clones and lacks some. The sample holds under 250,000 clones, approximately 90% seen once. The sequencing input was peripheral blood. These receptors were collected from a man aged 50 to 59 with COVID-19, enrolled during active disease.

The gene calls are TRBV2 and TRBJ2-3; TRBD1 aligns across 8 bases. With V trimmed by 3 bases and J by 0 bases, 8 bases remained unmatched. Germline loops: CDR1 SNHLY, CDR2 FYNNEI. The CDR3 length is 17 residues. CDR3 protein: CASSDYGTGSSTDTQYF. In nucleotides, the CDR3 is TGTGCCAGCAGTGATTACGGGACAGGTTCTAGCACAGATACGCAGTATTTT.

This clone was counted a few times. The rearrangement links TRBV29-1 to TRBJ1-3, with D possibly being TRBD1 (6 bases). With 6 bases removed from V and 0 bases from J, the gap between germline ends came to 9 bases. CDR1 and CDR2 (germline): SQVTM, ANQGSEA. This CDR3 is built from 13 residues. The CDR3 loop reads CSVLRGSGNTIYF. The CDR3 DNA follows: TGCAGCGTGCTCAGGGGCTCTGGAAACACCATATATTTT.

The CDR3 loop reads CASSQLGSTSAIAYNEQFF. DNA of the CDR3: TGTGCCAGCAGCCAGTTGGGCTCGACATCGGCGATAGCCTACAATGAGCAGTTCTTC. The chain recombines TRBV28 with TRBJ2-1; D is ambiguous. CDR1 and CDR2 from the germline V gene are MDHEN and SYDVKM. This CDR3 has 19 residues. The V gene lost 6 bases and the J gene lost 2 bases, with 26 bases spanning the gap.

The gene calls are TRBV3-1 (or the pseudogene TRBV3-2) and TRBJ2-5, with 7 bases aligning to TRBD2. This CDR3 is built from 17 residues. CDR1 and CDR2 from the germline V gene are LGHDT and YNNKEL (reference sequence). The J segment lost 5 bases and the V segment lost 4 bases, leaving 16 bases of the junction unmatched. The CDR3 coding sequence is TGTGCCAGCAGCCCCCTGAGGACTAGGTCGTCTTCGGAGACCCAGTACTTC. Translated, it gives CASSPLRTRSSSETQYF.

The J gene is TRBJ1-2, the V gene TRBV28; D perhaps matches TRBD1 (6 bases). Trimming removed 6 bases from V and 8 bases from J, with 13 bases in between. Germline-derived CDR1 and CDR2 are MDHEN and SYDVKM. The CDR3 runs 12 residues. In DNA form, the CDR3 reads TGTGCCAGCAGAATACAGGGTACCGGCTACACCTTC. Translating it yields CASRIQGTGYTF.

This chain uses TRBV27 with TRBJ1-4, with 9 positions matching TRBD1. The CDR3 length is 14 residues. Germline V lookup: CDR1 MNHEY, CDR2 SMNVEV (reference sequence). V shed 4 bases, J shed 7 bases, and the junction held 4 bases outside the gene matches. In DNA form, the CDR3 reads TGTGCCAGCAGTTCCCGACAGGGGGGTGAAAAACTGTTTTTT. Its protein product is CASSSRQGGEKLFF.

The chain links TRBV7-6 to TRBJ1-4; the D is unclear. V shed 3 bases and J shed 8 bases, with 10 bases lying between them. The CDR3 covers 13 residues. Germline CDR1 reads SGHVS; CDR2 reads FNYEAQ. This CDR3 is CASSLGGREKLFF. As DNA, the CDR3 is TGTGCCAGCAGCTTGGGAGGTCGGGAAAAACTGTTTTTT.

This chain connects TRBV2 to TRBJ2-1; 12 nucleotides agree with TRBD2. This CDR3 region has 15 residues. Germline CDR1 and CDR2: SNHLY and FYNNEI. With V trimmed by 6 bases and J by 8 bases, 8 bases remained unmatched. CDR3 loop: CASSRLAGGPYEQFF. The CDR3 DNA follows: TGTGCCAGCAGCCGTCTAGCGGGAGGGCCCTATGAGCAGTTCTTC.

V usage is TRBV19 and J usage is TRBJ1-5; the match to TRBD1 covers 7 bases. There are 13 residues in the CDR3. CDR1 is LNHDA, CDR2 SQIVND, per germline (reference sequence). The V and J ends lost 9 bases and 7 bases, in that order; junction bases with no gene match: 9. The CDR3: CASRGTLLQPQHF. The CDR3 nucleotides are TGTGCCAGCAGGGGGACCCTTCTGCAGCCCCAGCATTTT.

The V and J genes are TRBV5-4 and TRBJ1-6; TRBD1 aligns across 7 bases. The CDR3 has 13 residues. V was clipped by 4 bases and J by 8 bases; unmatched bases: 3. CDR1 and CDR2 (germline): SGHNT, YYREEE (reference sequence). The CDR3 region is CASSPTGDSPLHF. The CDR3 DNA reads as TGTGCCAGCAGCCCTACAGGGGATTCACCCCTCCACTTT.

The chain links TRBV19 to TRBJ1-3; unclear D gene. The CDR3 contains 15 residues. V lost 6 bases to trimming and J lost 3 bases, with 15 bases between them. CDR1 and CDR2 (germline): LNHDA, SQIVND (reference sequence). The CDR3 DNA reads TGTGCCAGTAGCAACGTTGCCGGGGTTGGAAACACCATATATTTT. This codes for CASSNVAGVGNTIYF.

V is TRBV27 and J is TRBJ2-7, with a weak D call TRBD2 (6 bases). V was shortened by 2 bases and J by 3 bases, with 17 bases between the two germline ends. Germline CDR1 reads MNHEY; CDR2 reads SMNVEV (reference sequence). The CDR3 covers 16 residues. CDR3 in amino acids: CASSLSSGPPFYEQYF. DNA of the CDR3: TGTGCCAGCAGTTTAAGTAGCGGACCACCTTTCTACGAGCAGTACTTC.

This chain uses TRBV18 with TRBJ2-7; no reliable D call. The CDR3 runs to 12 residues. Trimming removed 6 bases at V and 4 bases at J, with 10 bases between. The V gene's germline CDR1 is KGHSH and CDR2 LQKENI. The CDR3 DNA reads as TGTGCCAGCTCCTCTGCCGAGTACGAGCAGTACTTC. Its protein product is CASSSAEYEQYF.

The chain links TRBV5-4 to TRBJ2-1; 12 bases are shared with TRBD2. This CDR3 is 15 amino acids long. Losses at the gene ends were 2 bases for V and 10 bases for J; bases not matched to a gene: 7. Per germline, CDR1 SGHNT and CDR2 YYREEE (reference sequence). DNA for the CDR3: TGTGCCAGCAGCTTCGGGGCTAGCGGGGGGGCGGAGCAGTTCTTC. Its protein product is CASSFGASGGAEQFF.

The V call is TRBV11-2, the J call TRBJ1-6, with D unresolved. Between the trimmed V and J ends, which lost 0 bases and 0 bases, there was a span of 6 bases. Germline V gives CDR1 SGHAT, CDR2 FQNNGV. The CDR3 loop spans 16 amino acids. DNA for the CDR3: TGTGCCAGCAGCTTAGATGCTACCTCCTATAATTCACCCCTCCACTTT. It yields the protein CASSLDATSYNSPLHF.

The chain carries TRBV5-4 and TRBJ1-6, with 12 bases that match TRBD1. V was clipped by 3 bases and J by 9 bases; unmatched bases: 7. CDR3 length equals 16 residues. Germline loops: CDR1 SGHNT, CDR2 YYREEE (reference sequence). The chain's CDR3 is CASSSGTGGASSPLHF. CDR3 nucleotides: TGTGCCAGCAGCTCCGGGACAGGGGGCGCAAGTTCACCCCTCCACTTT.

This CDR3 is CASTSAGFSPLHF. As DNA, the CDR3 is TGTGCCAGCACCTCCGCCGGGTTTTCACCCCTCCACTTT. The chain recombines TRBV6-5 with TRBJ1-6, with no clear D. Trimming left V 7 bases short and J 9 bases short, with 13 bases between. The CDR3 sequence is 13 residues long. Germline assignment: CDR1 MNHEY and CDR2 SVGAGI.

The chain combines TRBV2 with TRBJ2-3, with 8 bases aligning to TRBD1. V shed 8 bases and J 3 bases; nucleotides not matched to a gene: 4. This CDR3 has 13 amino acids. CDR1 SNHLY and CDR2 FYNNEI come from the germline V gene. CDR3 DNA: TGTGCCAGCCGGACAGGGAGGACAGATACGCAGTATTTT. Translating it yields CASRTGRTDTQYF.

CDR3 region: CASSLVRDYGYTF. The DNA of the CDR3 is TGTGCCAGCAGTTTGGTCAGGGACTATGGCTACACCTTC. This chain uses TRBV12-3 or TRBV12-4 with TRBJ1-2; weak D call: TRBD1 (5 bases). Trimming took 3 bases from V and 3 from J, leaving 8 bases between them. The CDR3 is 13 residues long.

As concerns this clone: Other DNA sequences from this sample encode an identical CDR3 as well. The genes are TRBV5-1 and TRBJ2-1; 8 bases agree with TRBD2. Germline V gene sequence: CDR1 SGHRS, CDR2 YFSETQ. After removal of 1 base from V and 6 bases from J, the junction contained 6 bases not matched to a gene. CDR3 length: 15 amino acids. The CDR3 DNA is TGCGCCAGCAGCTTGTTGGCGGGGGGCCTCAATGAGCAGTTCTTC. Its translation: CASSLLAGGLNEQFF.

The genes are TRBV11-3 and TRBJ2-1; TRBD2 agrees at 9 bases. Germline-derived CDR1 and CDR2 are SGHNT and YENEEA. V lost 4 bases to trimming and J lost 0 bases; unmatched junction nucleotides: 4. The length of the CDR3 is 16 residues. CDR3 protein: CASSSSSGGSYNEQFF. CDR3 bases: TGTGCCAGCAGCTCCAGTAGCGGGGGCTCCTACAATGAGCAGTTCTTC. Based on the CDR3 plus reference TRBV11-3 and TRBJ2-1, the full variable domain is EAGVVQSPRYKIIEKKQPVAFWCNPISGHNTLYWYLQNLGQGPELLIRYENEEAVDDSQLPKDRFSAERLKGVDSTLKIQPAELGDSAVYLCASSSSSGGSYNEQFFGPGTRLTVL.

V is TRBV27 and J is TRBJ2-7; 9 positions agree with TRBD1. There are 15 residues in the CDR3. Germline V lookup: CDR1 MNHEY, CDR2 SMNVEV (reference sequence). J gave up 4 bases and V 4 bases, and 8 bases lay outside the gene matches. CDR3 DNA: TGTGCCAGCAGTTCCGGACAGGGGAAAGGGTACGAGCAGTACTTC. It translates to CASSSGQGKGYEQYF.

This chain links TRBV7-9 with TRBJ2-3; TRBD2 matches 13 bases. Germline loops: CDR1 SEHNR, CDR2 FQNEAQ (reference sequence). V trimming: 2 bases; J trimming: 0 bases; junction bases outside the gene matches: 5. The CDR3 spans 18 residues. CDR3 loop: CASSLRLLAGGSTDTQYF. The CDR3 DNA sequence: TGTGCCAGCAGCTTACGGCTACTAGCGGGAGGGAGCACAGATACGCAGTATTTT.